Presented here are 17 T cell receptor beta chains from one specimen sequenced in a study of cytomegalovirus exposure and HLA in healthy donors. Assay: immunoSEQ multiplex PCR; the TCRdb copy retains only in-frame clones and omits some. This table holds roughly 56,000 clones, 90% to 95% found once. The specimen sequenced was PBMCs. These receptors were collected from a young woman in good health and CMV-seropositive.

The chain combines TRBV29-1 with TRBJ1-4; 7 bases fit TRBD1. Looked up from germline, CDR1 is SQVTM and CDR2 is ANQGSEA. This CDR3 region has 15 residues. V lost 7 bases and J lost 5; bases outside the gene matches: 13. The CDR3 protein is CSATTRQGTNEKLFF. CDR3 nucleotides: TGCAGCGCCACGACCCGACAGGGAACAAATGAAAAACTGTTTTTT.

The chain links TRBV12-5 to TRBJ1-1, with 9 bases lining up with TRBD1. V dropped 5 bases and J dropped 4; count of bases not matched to a gene: 11. This CDR3 is built from 16 residues. Germline CDR1 reads LGHNT; CDR2 reads FRNRAP. The CDR3 coding sequence is TGTGCTAGTGGTAGGGGACAGGGCGAAGGGGTCACTGAAGCTTTCTTT. Translated, it gives CASGRGQGEGVTEAFF. Together with reference TRBV12-5 and TRBJ1-1, the CDR3 gives the full variable domain: DARVTQTPRHKVTEMGQEVTMRCQPILGHNTVFWYRQTMMQGLELLAYFRNRAPLDDSGMPKDRFSAEMPDATLATLKIQPSEPRDSAVYFCASGRGQGEGVTEAFFGQGTRLTVV.

The rearrangement joins TRBV9 to TRBJ2-3, with D unresolved. This CDR3 comprises 17 residues. V gave up 5 bases and J gave up 0 bases, with 19 bases separating them. Germline assignment: CDR1 SGDLS and CDR2 YYNGEE. CDR3 sequence reads: CASSHNPRRSSTDTQYF. In DNA form, the CDR3 reads TGTGCCAGCAGTCACAACCCTAGACGATCTAGCACAGATACGCAGTATTTT.

The rearrangement links TRBV7-6 to TRBJ2-5, with TRBD1 matching 7 bases. Germline V gene lookup returns CDR1 SGHVS and CDR2 FNYEAQ. The V and J ends lost 5 bases and 0 bases, in that order; junction bases with no gene match: 9. The CDR3 sequence is 16 residues long. The CDR3 here is CASSTSGTAYQETQYF. CDR3 DNA: TGTGCCAGCAGCACGTCGGGGACAGCGTACCAAGAGACCCAGTACTTC.

Regarding this clone: Compared with germline, one end of the junction differs, possibly owing to a read error. The V gene is TRBV6-4, the J gene TRBJ2-7; 8 bases map to TRBD2. Per germline, CDR1 MRHNA and CDR2 SNTAGT. The CDR3 has 15 amino acids. CDR3 coding DNA: TGTGCCAGCAGTTACTCACCGGGGGGGCCCCACGAGCAGTACTTC. Translation: CASSYSPGGPHEQYF.

Concerning this clone itself: Its ends do not fully match the called genes, so a read error is possible. The J gene is TRBJ1-6, the V gene TRBV30; D may be TRBD1 (5 bases). Per the germline V gene, CDR1 is GTSNPN and CDR2 is SVGIG (reference sequence). This CDR3 comprises 14 residues. The CDR3 bases are TGTGCCACACGGAGGGGCTCCTACAATTCACCCCTCCACTTT. This gives the protein CATRRGSYNSPLHF.

V gene TRBV25-1 combines with J gene TRBJ1-2; D is unresolved. Trimming left V 1 base short and J 4 bases short, with 10 bases between. The germline CDR1 and CDR2 sequences are MGHDK and SYGVNS. The length of the CDR3 is 14 residues. This chain's CDR3 is CASSELGGIYGYTF. For the CDR3, the DNA is TGTGCCAGCAGTGAATTGGGCGGGATCTATGGCTACACCTTC.

The chain employs TRBV4-2 and TRBJ2-1; 7 bases line up with TRBD1. V was pared by 4 bases and J by 8 bases, with 11 bases of the junction left unmatched. This CDR3 is built from 15 residues. The V gene's germline CDR1 is LGHNA and CDR2 YNFKEQ. CDR3 amino acids: CASSRLQGRVDEQFF. Here the CDR3 DNA reads TGTGCCAGCAGCCGCTTACAGGGGAGAGTGGATGAGCAGTTCTTC.

The CDR3 loop reads CASSSGHTDTQYF. In DNA form, the CDR3 reads TGTGCCAGCAGCTCGGGACACACAGATACGCAGTATTTT. V gene TRBV7-2 combines with J gene TRBJ2-3; D is possibly TRBD1 (6 bases). V was shortened by 4 bases and J by 2 bases, with 7 bases between the two germline ends. The CDR3 runs to 13 residues. In germline, CDR1 is SGHTA, CDR2 FQGNSA.

V is TRBV5-1 and J is TRBJ2-7, with D possibly being TRBD1 (6 bases). The CDR3 totals 15 residues. Germline CDR1 is SGHRS and CDR2 is YFSETQ. The germline V and J ends were trimmed by 1 base and 5 bases, with 16 bases remaining between them. The CDR3 region is CASSLSTGSPDEQYF. Here the CDR3 DNA reads TGCGCCAGCAGCTTGTCAACAGGGAGTCCCGACGAGCAGTACTTC. The full variable domain, completed using reference TRBV5-1 and TRBJ2-7, is KAGVTQTPRYLIKTRGQQVTLSCSPISGHRSVSWYQQTPGQGLQFLFEYFSETQRNKGNFPGRFSGRQFSNSRSEMNVSTLELGDSALYLCASSLSTGSPDEQYFGPGTRLTVT.

The chain combines TRBV7-2 with TRBJ2-3; D may be TRBD2 (6 bases). V lost 2 bases to trimming and J lost 5 bases, with 14 bases between them. Germline V gene lookup returns CDR1 SGHTA and CDR2 FQGNSA. The CDR3 spans 15 residues. Written as DNA, the CDR3 is TGTGCCAGCAGCTTAAGCCGACTAGTGCTAGATACGCAGTATTTT. Translation: CASSLSRLVLDTQYF. Supplemented by reference TRBV7-2 and TRBJ2-3, the full variable domain reads GAGVSQSPSNKVTEKGKDVELRCDPISGHTALYWYRQSLGQGLEFLIYFQGNSAPDKSGLPSDRFSAERTGGSVSTLTIQRTQQEDSAVYLCASSLSRLVLDTQYFGPGTRLTVL.

The chain carries TRBV30 and TRBJ1-2, with 7 positions matching TRBD1. J lost 1 base, V lost 1 base, and 12 bases had no gene match. Germline loops: CDR1 GTSNPN, CDR2 SVGIG (reference sequence). CDR3 length equals 17 residues. CDR3 sequence reads: CAWSDGTEGPFNYGYTF. The CDR3, as DNA: TGTGCCTGGAGTGATGGGACAGAAGGCCCTTTTAACTATGGCTACACCTTC. The whole variable domain, remainder taken from reference TRBV30 and TRBJ1-2, is SQTIHQWPATLVQPVGSPLSLECTVEGTSNPNLYWYRQAAGRGLQLLFYSVGIGQISSEVPQNLSASRPQDRQFILSSKKLLLSDSGFYLCAWSDGTEGPFNYGYTFGSGTRLTVV.

The rearrangement uses TRBV5-1 and TRBJ2-1, with 7 bases aligning to TRBD2. This CDR3 is built from 17 residues. V trimming: 0 bases; J trimming: 5 bases; junction bases outside the gene matches: 11. CDR1 SGHRS and CDR2 YFSETQ come from the germline V gene. For the CDR3, the DNA is TGCGCCAGCAGCTTGGAGGGAACGGGACTAAGCAACAATGAGCAGTTCTTC. This gives the protein CASSLEGTGLSNNEQFF.

This clone was recorded only once. J is TRBJ2-5 and V is TRBV14; D remains ambiguous. The CDR3 covers 18 residues. V was pared by 1 base and J by 1 base, with 19 bases between. The germline V gene encodes CDR1 SGHDN and CDR2 FVKESK. The DNA of the CDR3 is TGTGCCAGCAGCCAAGCAGTTCCTCAGATTTGGCCCCAAGAGACCCAGTACTTC. Its protein is CASSQAVPQIWPQETQYF. Based on the CDR3 plus reference TRBV14 and TRBJ2-5, the full variable domain is EAGVTQFPSHSVIEKGQTVTLRCDPISGHDNLYWYRRVMGKEIKFLLHFVKESKQDESGMPNNRFLAERTGGTYSTLKVQPAELEDSGVYFCASSQAVPQIWPQETQYFGPGTRLLVL.

The gene calls are TRBV2 and TRBJ2-5; D call uncertain. Trimming took off 4 bases at V and 7 bases at J, with 13 bases between the two ends. The CDR3 sequence is 13 residues long. Germline CDR1 is SNHLY and CDR2 is FYNNEI. Written as DNA, the CDR3 is TGTGCCAGCAGTGCTGCCGGTTCTAGGACCCAGTACTTC. Translating it yields CASSAAGSRTQYF.

The J gene is TRBJ2-1, the V gene TRBV7-8, with D maybe TRBD1 (6 bases). V was clipped by 3 bases and J by 9 bases, with 9 bases between them. The CDR3 sequence is 12 residues long. CDR1 is SGHVS and CDR2 is FQNEAQ in the germline V gene. The CDR3: CASSLGQLEQFF. The CDR3 coding sequence is TGTGCCAGCAGCTTGGGACAACTTGAGCAGTTCTTC.

In this sample, this clone turned up once. This sequence joins TRBV9 and TRBJ1-1; 7 positions agree with TRBD1. J gave up 1 base and V 2 bases, and 5 bases lay outside the gene matches. The CDR3 is 15 residues long. Germline V CDR1 and CDR2: SGDLS, YYNGEE. The CDR3 coding sequence is TGTGCCAGCAGCGTGGTGGGACAGAGGAACACTGAAGCTTTCTTT. This sequence encodes CASSVVGQRNTEAFF.